A selection of T cell receptor beta chains follows, all from one sample in a study of blood T cell repertoires in COVID-19. Libraries were prepared by immunoSEQ multiplex PCR; TCRdb keeps only in-frame clonotypes and omits some of them. The sample includes some 430,000 clones, roughly 91% of them seen just once. The specimen was PBMCs or T cells enriched from blood (not recorded which). Receptor source: a man in his late teens or twenties who had recovered from COVID-19. Each CDR3 is given with its conserved first and last residue. D genes are given only for firm matches. A row's size may be missing; if present it is once, few, many or a size class.

clone size: -
D gene: -
J gene: TRBJ1-5
V gene: TRBV6-5
CDR3 protein: CASSGMVSNQPQHF
CDR3 DNA: TGTGCCAGCTCGGGAATGGTTAGCAATCAGCCCCAGCATTTT

clone size: -
D gene: TRBD2
J gene: TRBJ2-2
V gene: TRBV18
CDR3 protein: CATASRLAGVEIGELFF
CDR3 DNA: TGTGCCACCGCTTCTCGACTAGCGGGAGTAGAAATCGGGGAGCTGTTTTTT

clone size: -
D gene: -
J gene: TRBJ2-5
V gene: TRBV29-1
CDR3 protein: CSVGSGFNQYF
CDR3 DNA: TGCAGCGTCGGGTCGGGATTTAACCAGTACTTC

clone size: -
D gene: TRBD1
J gene: TRBJ1-2
V gene: TRBV30
CDR3 protein: CAWLIDRAHGYTF
CDR3 DNA: TGTGCCTGGCTTATAGACAGGGCTCATGGCTACACCTTC

clone size: -
D gene: -
J gene: TRBJ2-7
V gene: TRBV4-1
CDR3 protein: CASSQLYEQYF
CDR3 DNA: TGCGCCAGCAGCCAACTTTACGAGCAGTACTTC

clone size: -
D gene: -
J gene: TRBJ2-7
V gene: TRBV11-2
CDR3 protein: CASSPRGYTYEQYF
CDR3 DNA: TGTGCCAGCAGCCCCAGGGGTTATACCTACGAGCAGTACTTC

clone size: -
D gene: -
J gene: TRBJ1-6
V gene: TRBV2
CDR3 protein: CASKVATGTISPLHF
CDR3 DNA: TGTGCCAGCAAAGTCGCCACAGGGACTATTTCACCCCTCCACTTT

clone size: -
D gene: -
J gene: TRBJ1-5
V gene: TRBV7-8
CDR3 protein: CASSLQSGGNQPQHF
CDR3 DNA: TGTGCCAGCAGCTTACAAAGTGGGGGGAATCAGCCCCAGCATTTT

clone size: -
D gene: TRBD1
J gene: TRBJ1-1
V gene: TRBV10-2
CDR3 protein: CASSESPGGMGEAFF
CDR3 DNA: TGCGCCAGCAGTGAGTCTCCAGGGGGCATGGGTGAAGCTTTCTTT

clone size: -
D gene: TRBD2
J gene: TRBJ2-2
V gene: TRBV19
CDR3 protein: CASSRGTSGTFGELFF
CDR3 DNA: TGTGCCAGTAGTAGGGGGACTAGCGGGACCTTCGGGGAGCTGTTTTTT

clone size: once
D gene: -
J gene: TRBJ2-1
V gene: TRBV4-2
CDR3 protein: CASSQGPYEQFF
CDR3 DNA: TGTGCCAGCAGCCAAGGTCCCTACGAGCAGTTCTTC

clone size: -
D gene: -
J gene: TRBJ1-6
V gene: TRBV4-1
CDR3 protein: CASSQGLAEGPIRPLHF
CDR3 DNA: TGCGCCAGCAGCCAAGGCCTGGCGGAGGGGCCAATTAGGCCCCTCCACTTT

clone size: -
D gene: TRBD1
J gene: TRBJ1-6
V gene: TRBV2
CDR3 protein: CASRDRSSYNSPLHF
CDR3 DNA: TGTGCCAGCCGGGACAGGAGCTCCTATAATTCACCCCTCCACTTT

clone size: -
D gene: TRBD1
J gene: TRBJ2-7
V gene: TRBV19
CDR3 protein: CASSAQGAQSYEQYF
CDR3 DNA: TGTGCCAGTAGTGCGCAGGGGGCTCAATCCTACGAGCAGTACTTC

clone size: -
D gene: -
J gene: TRBJ2-7
V gene: TRBV30
CDR3 protein: CAWSRRGYEQYF
CDR3 DNA: TGTGCCTGGAGTAGAAGAGGATACGAGCAGTACTTC

clone size: once
D gene: TRBD2
J gene: TRBJ2-5
V gene: TRBV2
CDR3 protein: CASSTLAGGSETQYF
CDR3 DNA: TGTGCCAGCAGTACCCTAGCGGGGGGTTCAGAGACCCAGTACTTC

clone size: -
D gene: TRBD1
J gene: TRBJ2-7
V gene: TRBV4-1
CDR3 protein: CASSQAGGPSYEQYF
CDR3 DNA: TGCGCCAGCAGCCAAGCAGGGGGCCCTTCCTACGAGCAGTACTTC